Presented here are 27 T cell receptor beta chains from one specimen sequenced in a study of CD8 T cells in Susac syndrome. cDNA came from approximately 0.5 to 1 ug RNA primed by random hexamers. TCRdb re-derived calls from the immunoSEQ multiplex PCR reads in MiXCR, one entry per CDR3 protein. Among 200,000 to 300,000 distinct CDR3 sequences listed, 90% to 97% were seen once. What was sequenced was CD4+ T cells from PBMCs. All receptors derive from a human donor with Susac syndrome.

The chain joins TRBV5-1 to TRBJ2-7; D is uncertain. The germline V gene encodes CDR1 SGHRS and CDR2 YFSETQ. This CDR3 has 14 amino acids. The germline V and J ends were trimmed by 0 bases and 6 bases, with 13 bases remaining between them. DNA for the CDR3: TGCGCCAGCAGCTTGGCTGCAGGTCCTCGCGAGCAGTACTTC. Its translation: CASSLAAGPREQYF.

J is TRBJ2-1 and V is TRBV11-2; weak D call: TRBD1 (5 bases). In germline, CDR1 is SGHAT, CDR2 FQNNGV. The V end lost 2 bases, the J end lost 1 base, and 9 bases lay between the germline ends. CDR3 size: 15 residues. CDR3 loop: CASSLIQGSYNEQFF. The CDR3 DNA follows: TGTGCCAGCAGCTTAATCCAGGGATCCTACAATGAGCAGTTCTTC.

V usage is TRBV29-1 and J usage is TRBJ2-7; 7 bases fit TRBD1. The J segment lost 1 base and the V segment lost 2 bases, leaving 5 bases of the junction unmatched. Looked up from germline, CDR1 is SQVTM and CDR2 is ANQGSEA. The length of the CDR3 is 14 residues. The CDR3 nucleotides are TGCAGCGTTGAACCGGCAGGGGGTTCCTACGAGCAGTACTTC. Its translation is CSVEPAGGSYEQYF.

The chain links TRBV5-1 to TRBJ2-1, with D perhaps assigned TRBD1 or TRBD2 (5 bases each). In germline, CDR1 is SGHRS, CDR2 YFSETQ. This CDR3 region has 14 residues. The V and J ends lost 4 bases and 5 bases respectively, with 13 bases between them. The CDR3 reads CASSLQRGDNEQFF. The CDR3 DNA follows: TGCGCCAGCAGCCTCCAAAGAGGGGACAATGAGCAGTTCTTC.

The gene calls are TRBV18 and TRBJ2-1; 7 bases agree with TRBD1. Germline V gene lookup returns CDR1 KGHSH and CDR2 LQKENI. This CDR3 comprises 14 residues. J gave up 5 bases and V 8 bases, and 9 bases lay outside the gene matches. The CDR3 nucleotides read TGTGCCAGCCGTGGGGACAGCTTAAACAATGAGCAGTTCTTC. Protein product: CASRGDSLNNEQFF.

The V call is TRBV11-2, the J call TRBJ2-1; maybe TRBD2 (5 bases). CDR3 length: 14 amino acids. In germline, CDR1 is SGHAT, CDR2 FQNNGV. Deletions cut 5 bases from V and 10 bases from J, with 18 bases between. CDR3 nucleotides: TGTGCCAGCAGCCACCCATCGGTCGGGATCGAGCAGTTCTTC. Translation: CASSHPSVGIEQFF.

The chain employs TRBV30 and TRBJ1-1, with 7 bases lining up with TRBD1. The CDR3 has 14 amino acids. CDR1 is GTSNPN, CDR2 SVGIG, per germline (reference sequence). V shed 2 bases and J 5 bases; nucleotides not matched to a gene: 8. The CDR3 loop reads CAWSIDREGTEAFF. In DNA, the CDR3 is TGTGCCTGGAGTATAGACAGGGAAGGAACTGAAGCTTTCTTT.

This sequence joins TRBV4-2 and TRBJ2-7; the match to TRBD2 covers 11 bases. The CDR3 has 15 amino acids. The junction had 9 bases not matched to a gene; V was cut back by 6 bases and J by 5 bases. CDR1 and CDR2 from the germline V gene are LGHNA and YNFKEQ. CDR3 DNA: TGTGCCAGCAGGAACCTAGCGGGAGGTGCCGACGAGCAGTACTTC. Its protein is CASRNLAGGADEQYF.

This chain uses TRBV29-1 with TRBJ2-3, with 7 bases fitting TRBD1. From germline, CDR1 is SQVTM and CDR2 ANQGSEA. CDR3 length equals 15 residues. V gave up 6 bases and J gave up 2 bases; unmatched junction bases: 11. CDR3 bases: TGCAGCGTCGACCGACAGGGAAGCTTCACAGATACGCAGTATTTT. Protein sequence: CSVDRQGSFTDTQYF.

The chain uses TRBV27 and TRBJ1-5, with 7 bases identical to TRBD1. This CDR3 is 16 amino acids long. V was clipped by 5 bases and J by 3 bases; unmatched bases: 10. Germline-derived CDR1 and CDR2 are MNHEY and SMNVEV (reference sequence). The CDR3 region has the DNA TGTGCCAGCAGTCCGACGACAGGGCAGGCCAATCAGCCCCAGCATTTT. This codes for CASSPTTGQANQPQHF.

The chain links TRBV20-1 to TRBJ2-3, with TRBD1 as a possible D gene (6 bases). With 5 bases removed from V and 7 bases from J, the gap between germline ends came to 19 bases. In germline, CDR1 is DFQATT, CDR2 SNEGSKA (reference sequence). This CDR3 region has 14 residues. The CDR3 nucleotides are TGCAGTGCTTTAAGGACAGCAAATAGTCATACGCAGTATTTT. Its protein product is CSALRTANSHTQYF.

The chain combines TRBV12-3 or TRBV12-4 with TRBJ1-2; 8 nucleotides match TRBD1. V lost 3 bases and J lost 8; bases outside the gene matches: 11. This CDR3 comprises 15 residues. The chain's CDR3 is CASSLSGGALEGYTF. In nucleotides, the CDR3 is TGTGCCAGCAGTTTGTCAGGGGGCGCATTAGAAGGCTACACCTTC.

This clonotype was found a few times. This chain uses TRBV18 with TRBJ2-5; D call uncertain. The V end lost 4 bases, the J end lost 2 bases, and 8 bases lay between the germline ends. Germline CDR1 and CDR2: KGHSH and LQKENI. The CDR3 covers 13 residues. The CDR3 is CASSLPGQETQYF. CDR3 DNA: TGTGCCAGCTCACTCCCCGGGCAAGAGACCCAGTACTTC.

This clonotype was found once. This sequence joins TRBV3-1 and TRBJ2-1; 11 bases are shared with TRBD2. The CDR3 loop spans 16 amino acids. Germline-derived CDR1 and CDR2 are LGHDT and YNNKEL (reference sequence). V shed 3 bases, J shed 9 bases, and the junction held 10 bases outside the gene matches. CDR3 sequence: CASSHHTSGRTIEQFF. The CDR3 DNA sequence: TGTGCCAGCAGCCATCATACTAGCGGGAGAACGATTGAGCAGTTCTTC.

The V gene is TRBV12-3 or TRBV12-4, the J gene TRBJ2-7; unclear D gene. The CDR3 runs to 13 residues. V gave up 0 bases and J gave up 3 bases, with 6 bases separating them. The CDR3, as DNA: TGTGCCAGCAGTTTAGCTAGAAACTACGAGCAGTACTTC. Protein: CASSLARNYEQYF.

This chain connects TRBV18 to TRBJ1-5; D is possibly TRBD1 (6 bases). The CDR3 contains 14 residues. Germline CDR1 is KGHSH and CDR2 is LQKENI. Trimming cost V 4 bases and J 5 bases, with 12 bases left between them. CDR3 amino acids: CASSRTGKDQPQHF. CDR3 DNA sequence: TGTGCCAGCTCACGCACAGGGAAGGATCAGCCCCAGCATTTT.

Here the CDR3 reads CASSLESGQPQHF. Here the CDR3 DNA reads TGTGCCAGCAGCTTAGAGAGTGGTCAGCCCCAGCATTTT. This chain links TRBV11-2 with TRBJ1-5; no clear D. The V end was cut by 0 bases, the J end by 6 bases, with 6 bases between. This CDR3 spans 13 amino acids. Germline loops: CDR1 SGHAT, CDR2 FQNNGV.

The V call is TRBV30, the J call TRBJ2-5, with D unclear. This CDR3 region has 11 residues. With 5 bases removed from V and 4 bases from J, the gap between germline ends came to 8 bases. Germline CDR1 reads GTSNPN; CDR2 reads SVGIG (reference sequence). CDR3 coding DNA: TGTGCCTGGGGACCGTCAGAGACCCAGTACTTC. Amino acid sequence: CAWGPSETQYF.

In its sample, this clonotype was seen a few times. This chain connects TRBV3-1 to TRBJ2-1; TRBD2 matches 14 bases. Unmatched junction bases numbered 5, after V lost 4 bases and J lost 9 bases. Germline loops: CDR1 LGHDT, CDR2 YNNKEL (reference sequence). This CDR3 spans 15 amino acids. Here the CDR3 DNA reads TGTGCCAGCAGCCTGGGACTAGCGGGAGTCGGTGAGCAGTTCTTC. Amino acid sequence: CASSLGLAGVGEQFF.

The V and J genes are TRBV29-1 and TRBJ1-5, with TRBD1 as a possible D gene (6 bases). Germline values: CDR1 SQVTM, CDR2 ANQGSEA. Trimming took off 4 bases at V and 11 bases at J, with 18 bases between the two ends. The CDR3 is 13 amino acids. CDR3: CSVGGGSGQTQHF. Here the CDR3 DNA reads TGCAGCGTTGGGGGGGGCTCCGGACAGACCCAGCATTTT.

This chain links TRBV18 with TRBJ2-1; TRBD2 matches 14 bases. The germline V gene has CDR1 KGHSH and CDR2 LQKENI. This CDR3 region has 17 residues. With 3 bases clipped from V and 8 bases from J, the junction kept 9 bases outside the gene matches. Here the CDR3 DNA reads TGTGCCAGCTCACCGACAAGACTAGCGGGGGGGAACGATGAGCAGTTCTTC. Translation gives CASSPTRLAGGNDEQFF.

V gene TRBV27 combines with J gene TRBJ1-2; 9 bases match TRBD1. The CDR3 consists of 13 residues. Trimming cost V 6 bases and J 7 bases; bases outside gene matches: 6. Germline assignment: CDR1 MNHEY and CDR2 SMNVEV (reference sequence). CDR3 in amino acids: CASRKQGAPGYTF. CDR3 nucleotide sequence: TGTGCCAGCAGGAAACAGGGGGCGCCTGGCTACACCTTC.

The V gene is TRBV20-1, the J gene TRBJ1-2; D possibly corresponds to TRBD1 (6 bases). Germline loops: CDR1 DFQATT, CDR2 SNEGSKA (reference sequence). With 0 bases removed from V and 8 bases from J, the gap between germline ends came to 19 bases. CDR3 size: 15 residues. CDR3 sequence reads: CSARDRGQGLGGYTF. CDR3 sequence (DNA): TGCAGTGCTAGAGATAGGGGTCAGGGGCTCGGGGGCTACACCTTC.

The chain couples TRBV3-1 to TRBJ1-4; TRBD1 agrees at 10 bases. CDR3 length: 16 amino acids. V lost 2 bases, J lost 7 bases, and 7 bases stayed unmatched. Germline V lookup: CDR1 LGHDT, CDR2 YNNKEL (reference sequence). In DNA form, the CDR3 reads TGTGCCAGCAGCCAATCCGGGACAGGGGCGACTGAAAAACTGTTTTTT. Translating gives CASSQSGTGATEKLFF.

The table lists this clonotype with a few counts. V and J are TRBV18 and TRBJ1-1; D perhaps matches TRBD1 (6 bases). Germline-derived CDR1 and CDR2 are KGHSH and LQKENI. With 0 bases removed from V and 0 bases from J, the gap between germline ends came to 8 bases. This CDR3 spans 15 amino acids. The CDR3 DNA reads as TGTGCCAGCTCACCACCGACAGGAATGAACACTGAAGCTTTCTTT. It yields the protein CASSPPTGMNTEAFF.

V usage is TRBV2 and J usage is TRBJ2-7; D possibly corresponds to TRBD1 (5 bases). Trimming cost V 4 bases and J 4 bases, with 8 bases left between them. The CDR3 is 12 residues long. Germline CDR1 SNHLY, CDR2 FYNNEI. CDR3 protein: CASSGQTYEQYF. In DNA, the CDR3 is TGTGCCAGCAGTGGACAGACATACGAGCAGTACTTC.

CDR3 region: CASRTGGGREQPQHF. The CDR3, as DNA: TGTGCCAGCAGGACAGGGGGTGGGCGCGAACAGCCCCAGCATTTT. The genes are TRBV2 and TRBJ1-5; 9 bases are a match to TRBD1. This CDR3 spans 15 amino acids. Trimming at V came to 6 bases and at J to 7 bases, leaving 10 bases not matched to a gene. The germline V gene encodes CDR1 SNHLY and CDR2 FYNNEI.